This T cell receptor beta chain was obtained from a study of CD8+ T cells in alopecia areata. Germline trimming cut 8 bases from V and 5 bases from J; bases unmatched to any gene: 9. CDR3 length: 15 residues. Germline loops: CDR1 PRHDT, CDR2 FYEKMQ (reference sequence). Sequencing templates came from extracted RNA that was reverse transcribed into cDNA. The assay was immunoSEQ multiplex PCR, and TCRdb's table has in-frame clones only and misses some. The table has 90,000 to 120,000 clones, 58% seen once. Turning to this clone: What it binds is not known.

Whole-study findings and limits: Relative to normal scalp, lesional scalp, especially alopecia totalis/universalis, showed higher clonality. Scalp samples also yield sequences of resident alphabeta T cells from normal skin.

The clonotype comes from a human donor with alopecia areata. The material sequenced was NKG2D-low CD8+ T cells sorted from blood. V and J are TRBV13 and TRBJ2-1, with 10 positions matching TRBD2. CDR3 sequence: CASGLAGGRNNEQFF. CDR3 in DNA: TGTGCCAGCGGATTAGCGGGAGGTAGGAACAATGAGCAGTTCTTC.